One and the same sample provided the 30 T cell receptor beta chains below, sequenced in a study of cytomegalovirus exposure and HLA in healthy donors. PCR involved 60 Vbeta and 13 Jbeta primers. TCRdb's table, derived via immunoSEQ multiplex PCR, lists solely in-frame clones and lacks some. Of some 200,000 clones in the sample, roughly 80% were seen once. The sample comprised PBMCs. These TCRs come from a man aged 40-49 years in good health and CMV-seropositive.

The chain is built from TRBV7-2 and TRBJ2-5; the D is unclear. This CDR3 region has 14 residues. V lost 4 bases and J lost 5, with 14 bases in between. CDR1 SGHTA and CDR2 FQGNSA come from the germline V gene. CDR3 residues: CASSSLDSEETQYF. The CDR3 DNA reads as TGTGCCAGCAGCTCCCTTGACTCGGAGGAGACCCAGTACTTC.

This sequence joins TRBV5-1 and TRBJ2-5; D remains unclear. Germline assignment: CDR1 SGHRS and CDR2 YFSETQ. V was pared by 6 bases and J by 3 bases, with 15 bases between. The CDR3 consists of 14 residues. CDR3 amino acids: CASTLSSQEETQYF. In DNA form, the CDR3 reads TGCGCCAGCACCCTCTCGAGCCAAGAAGAGACCCAGTACTTC.

Here the CDR3 DNA reads TGTGCCAGCAGCGGACTAGCGGGGGGGCCCCATGAGCAGTTCTTC. Its protein product is CASSGLAGGPHEQFF. The rearrangement links TRBV6-6 to TRBJ2-1, with 15 bases matching TRBD2. CDR1 and CDR2 (germline): MNHNY, SVGAGI (reference sequence). The length of the CDR3 is 15 residues. Trimming removed 6 bases from V and 8 bases from J; junction bases left unmatched: 5.

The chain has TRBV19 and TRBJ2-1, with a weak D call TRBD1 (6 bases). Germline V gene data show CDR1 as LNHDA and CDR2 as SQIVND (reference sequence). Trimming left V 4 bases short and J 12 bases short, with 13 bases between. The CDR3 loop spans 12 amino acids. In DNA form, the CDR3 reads TGTGCCAGTAGTACCAGGGGCGAGCGGCAGTTCTTC. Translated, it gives CASSTRGERQFF.

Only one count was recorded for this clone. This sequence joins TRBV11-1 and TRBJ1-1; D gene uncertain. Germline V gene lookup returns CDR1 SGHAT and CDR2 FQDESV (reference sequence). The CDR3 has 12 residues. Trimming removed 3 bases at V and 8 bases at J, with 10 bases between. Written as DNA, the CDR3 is TGTGCCAGCAGCTTCGGGTCTTCGGAAGCTTTCTTT. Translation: CASSFGSSEAFF.

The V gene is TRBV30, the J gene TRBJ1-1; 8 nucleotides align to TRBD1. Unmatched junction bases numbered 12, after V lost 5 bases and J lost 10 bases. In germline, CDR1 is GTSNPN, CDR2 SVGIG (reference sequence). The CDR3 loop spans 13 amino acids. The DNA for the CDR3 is TGTGCCTGGGAAAGGGACAGGCAAAGGGTAGCTTTCTTT. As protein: CAWERDRQRVAFF.

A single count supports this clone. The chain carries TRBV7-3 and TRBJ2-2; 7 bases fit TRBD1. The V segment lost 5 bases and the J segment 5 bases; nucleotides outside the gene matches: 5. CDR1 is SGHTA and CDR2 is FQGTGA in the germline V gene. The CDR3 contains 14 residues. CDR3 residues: CASSLRQGTGELFF. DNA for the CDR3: TGTGCCAGCAGCCTTAGACAGGGTACCGGGGAGCTGTTTTTT. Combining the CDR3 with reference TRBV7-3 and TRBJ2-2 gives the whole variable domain GAGVSQTPSNKVTEKGKYVELRCDPISGHTALYWYRQSLGQGPEFLIYFQGTGAADDSGLPNDRFFAVRPEGSVSTLKIQRTERGDSAVYLCASSLRQGTGELFFGEGSRLTVL.

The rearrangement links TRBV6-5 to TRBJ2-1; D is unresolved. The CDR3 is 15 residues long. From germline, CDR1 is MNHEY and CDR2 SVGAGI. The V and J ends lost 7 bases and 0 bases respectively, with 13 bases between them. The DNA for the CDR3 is TGTGCCAGCAAGGTGGGCCTAAGCTCCTACAATGAGCAGTTCTTC. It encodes CASKVGLSSYNEQFF.

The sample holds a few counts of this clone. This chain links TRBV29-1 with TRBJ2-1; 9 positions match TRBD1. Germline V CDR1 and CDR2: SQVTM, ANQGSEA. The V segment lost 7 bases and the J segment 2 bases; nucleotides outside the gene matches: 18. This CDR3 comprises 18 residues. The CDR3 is CSALSIYRTGATYNEQFF. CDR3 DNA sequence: TGCAGCGCCTTGAGTATATACCGGACAGGGGCCACCTACAATGAGCAGTTCTTC.

The CDR3 bases are TGTGCCACCAGCATGGACAGGGGGCTAGGAGGCTACACCTTC. It encodes CATSMDRGLGGYTF. The chain combines TRBV15 with TRBJ1-2, with TRBD1 matching over 11 bases. The CDR3 loop spans 14 amino acids. CDR1 is LNHNV, CDR2 YYDKDF, per germline (reference sequence). V shed 4 bases, J shed 8 bases, and the junction held 6 bases outside the gene matches.

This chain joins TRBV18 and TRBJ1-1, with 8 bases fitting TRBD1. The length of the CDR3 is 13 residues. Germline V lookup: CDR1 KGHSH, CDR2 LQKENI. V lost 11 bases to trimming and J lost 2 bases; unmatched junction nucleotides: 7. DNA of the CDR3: TGTGCCGGCGGGACAGGAACTAACACTGAAGCTTTCTTT. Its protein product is CAGGTGTNTEAFF. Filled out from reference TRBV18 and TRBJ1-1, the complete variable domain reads NAGVMQNPRHLVRRRGQEARLRCSPMKGHSHVYWYRQLPEEGLKFMVYLQKENIIDESGMPKERFSAEFPKEGPSILRIQQVVRGDSAAYFCAGGTGTNTEAFFGQGTRLTVV.

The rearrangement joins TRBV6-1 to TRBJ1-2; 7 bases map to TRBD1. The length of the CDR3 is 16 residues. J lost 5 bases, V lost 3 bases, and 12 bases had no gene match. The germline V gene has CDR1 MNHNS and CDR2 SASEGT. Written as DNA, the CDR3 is TGTGCCAGCAGTGACTTGTTTCGGACAGGAGATTATGGCTACACCTTC. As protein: CASSDLFRTGDYGYTF.

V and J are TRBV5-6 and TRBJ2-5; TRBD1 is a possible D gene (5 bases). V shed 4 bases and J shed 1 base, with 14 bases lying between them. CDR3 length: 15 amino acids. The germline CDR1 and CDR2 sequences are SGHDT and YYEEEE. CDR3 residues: CASSPSGRPQETQYF. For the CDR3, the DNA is TGTGCCAGCAGCCCGTCAGGGCGGCCCCAAGAGACCCAGTACTTC.

CDR3 nucleotide sequence: TGTGCCAGCAGCCCCGGACACCCTAATCAGCCCCAGCATTTT. Its protein is CASSPGHPNQPQHF. The chain carries TRBV9 and TRBJ1-5, with D possibly being TRBD1 (5 bases). CDR1 and CDR2 (germline): SGDLS, YYNGEE. V was pared by 4 bases and J by 4 bases, with 12 bases between. The CDR3 is made up of 14 amino acids.

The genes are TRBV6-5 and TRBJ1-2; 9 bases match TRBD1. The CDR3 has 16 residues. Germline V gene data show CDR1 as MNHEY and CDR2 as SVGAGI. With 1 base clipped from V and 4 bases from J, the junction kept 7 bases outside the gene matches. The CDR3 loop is CASSYFGTGPSYGYTF. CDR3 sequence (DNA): TGTGCCAGCAGTTACTTCGGGACAGGGCCCAGCTATGGCTACACCTTC.

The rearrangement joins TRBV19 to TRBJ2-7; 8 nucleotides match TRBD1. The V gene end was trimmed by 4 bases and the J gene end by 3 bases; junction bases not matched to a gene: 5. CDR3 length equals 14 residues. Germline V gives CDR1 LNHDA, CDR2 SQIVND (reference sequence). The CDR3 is CASSTRGRDYEQYF. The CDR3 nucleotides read TGTGCCAGTAGTACCAGGGGGCGCGACTACGAGCAGTACTTC.

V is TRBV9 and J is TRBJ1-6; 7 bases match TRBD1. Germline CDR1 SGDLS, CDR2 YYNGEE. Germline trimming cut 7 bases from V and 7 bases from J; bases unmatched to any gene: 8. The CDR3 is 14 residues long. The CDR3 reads CASARDRLNSPLHF. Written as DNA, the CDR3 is TGTGCCAGCGCTAGGGACAGACTAAATTCACCCCTCCACTTT.

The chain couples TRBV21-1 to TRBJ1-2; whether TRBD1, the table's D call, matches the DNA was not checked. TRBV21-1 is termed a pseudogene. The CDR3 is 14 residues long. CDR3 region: CASSGDRGNYGYTF. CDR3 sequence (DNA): TGTGCCAGCAGCGGGGACAGGGGGAACTATGGCTACACCTTC.

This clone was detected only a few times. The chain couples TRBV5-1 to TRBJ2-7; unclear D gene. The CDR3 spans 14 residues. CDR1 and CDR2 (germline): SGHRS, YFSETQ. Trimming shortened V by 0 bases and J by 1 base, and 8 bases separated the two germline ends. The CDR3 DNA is TGCGCCAGCAGCTTGGAGTGGGCGTCCTACGAGCAGTACTTC. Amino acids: CASSLEWASYEQYF.

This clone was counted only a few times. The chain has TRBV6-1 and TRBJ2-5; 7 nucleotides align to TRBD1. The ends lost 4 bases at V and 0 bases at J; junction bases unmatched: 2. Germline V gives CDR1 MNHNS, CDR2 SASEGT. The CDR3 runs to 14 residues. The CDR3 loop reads CASSVQGYQETQYF. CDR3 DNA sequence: TGTGCCAGCAGTGTACAGGGGTACCAAGAGACCCAGTACTTC.

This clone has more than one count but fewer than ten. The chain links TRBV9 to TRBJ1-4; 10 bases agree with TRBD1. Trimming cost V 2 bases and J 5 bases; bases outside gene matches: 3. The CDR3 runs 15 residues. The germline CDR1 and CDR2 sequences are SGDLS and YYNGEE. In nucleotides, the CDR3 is TGTGCCAGCAGCGTGCGGACAGGGGGGAATGAAAAACTGTTTTTT. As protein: CASSVRTGGNEKLFF.

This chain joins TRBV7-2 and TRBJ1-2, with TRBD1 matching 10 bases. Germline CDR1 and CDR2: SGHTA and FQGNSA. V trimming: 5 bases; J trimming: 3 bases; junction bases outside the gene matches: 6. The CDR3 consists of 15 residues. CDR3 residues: CASSPDRGRYYGYTF. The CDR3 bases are TGTGCCAGCAGCCCCGACAGGGGGCGATACTATGGCTACACCTTC.

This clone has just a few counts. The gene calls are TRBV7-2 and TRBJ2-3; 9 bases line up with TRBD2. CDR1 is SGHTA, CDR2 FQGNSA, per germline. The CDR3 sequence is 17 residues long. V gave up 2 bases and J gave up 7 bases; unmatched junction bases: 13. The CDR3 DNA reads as TGTGCCAGCAGCTTATCGGCTACTAGCGGGTTGTGGAATACGCAGTATTTT. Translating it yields CASSLSATSGLWNTQYF.

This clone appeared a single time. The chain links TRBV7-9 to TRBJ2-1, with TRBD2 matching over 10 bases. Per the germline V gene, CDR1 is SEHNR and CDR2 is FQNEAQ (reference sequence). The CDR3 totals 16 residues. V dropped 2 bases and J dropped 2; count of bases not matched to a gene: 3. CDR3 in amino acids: CASSLRTSGTYNEQFF. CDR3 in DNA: TGTGCCAGCAGCTTACGGACTAGCGGCACCTACAATGAGCAGTTCTTC. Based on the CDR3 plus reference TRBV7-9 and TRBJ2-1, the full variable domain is DTGVSQNPRHKITKRGQNVTFRCDPISEHNRLYWYRQTLGQGPEFLTYFQNEAQLEKSRLLSDRFSAERPKGSFSTLEIQRTEQGDSAMYLCASSLRTSGTYNEQFFGPGTRLTVL.

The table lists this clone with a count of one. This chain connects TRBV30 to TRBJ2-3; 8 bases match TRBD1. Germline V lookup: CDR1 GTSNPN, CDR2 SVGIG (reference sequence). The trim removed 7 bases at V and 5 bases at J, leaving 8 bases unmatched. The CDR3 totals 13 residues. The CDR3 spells CAFLSGGEDTQYF. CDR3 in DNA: TGTGCCTTCCTTTCAGGGGGCGAAGATACGCAGTATTTT.

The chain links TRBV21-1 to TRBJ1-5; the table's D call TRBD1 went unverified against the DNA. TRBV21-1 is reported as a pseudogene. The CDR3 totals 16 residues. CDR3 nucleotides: TGTGCCAACGTCAGGGGGCCTATGAGTGGCAATCAGCCCCAGCATTTT. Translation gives CANVRGPMSGNQPQHF.

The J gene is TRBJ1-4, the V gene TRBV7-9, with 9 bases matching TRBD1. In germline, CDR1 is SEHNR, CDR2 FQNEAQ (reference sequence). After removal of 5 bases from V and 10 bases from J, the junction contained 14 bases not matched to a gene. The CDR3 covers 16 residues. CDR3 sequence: CASSPPRTGVVGKLFF. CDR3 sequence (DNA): TGTGCCAGCAGCCCCCCCCGGACAGGGGTTGTCGGAAAACTGTTTTTT.

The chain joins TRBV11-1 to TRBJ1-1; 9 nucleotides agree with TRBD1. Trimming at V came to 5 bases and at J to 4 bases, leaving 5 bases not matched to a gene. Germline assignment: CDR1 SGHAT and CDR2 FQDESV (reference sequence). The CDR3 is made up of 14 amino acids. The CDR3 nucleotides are TGTGCCAGCAGCAAGGGACAGGGCGCCACTGAAGCTTTCTTT. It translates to CASSKGQGATEAFF.

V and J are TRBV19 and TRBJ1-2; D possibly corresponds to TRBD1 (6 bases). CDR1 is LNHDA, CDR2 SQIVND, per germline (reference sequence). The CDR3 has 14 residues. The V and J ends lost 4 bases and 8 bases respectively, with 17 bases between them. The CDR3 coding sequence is TGTGCCAGTAGTAGGGGACACCTCCTGGAGGGCTACACCTTC. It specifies CASSRGHLLEGYTF.

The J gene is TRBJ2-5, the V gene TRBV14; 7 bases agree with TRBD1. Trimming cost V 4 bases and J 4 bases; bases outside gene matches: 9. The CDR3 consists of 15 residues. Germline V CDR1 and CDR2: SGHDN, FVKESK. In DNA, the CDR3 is TGTGCCAGCAGCCTCCGACAGGGAACCGGAGAGACCCAGTACTTC. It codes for CASSLRQGTGETQYF.